These 5 T cell receptor beta chains originate from one sample sequenced in a study of early T cells in non-severe SARS-CoV-2 infection. MiXCR, run by TCRdb on the 5' RACE reads, gives a single entry per CDR3 protein. The top ten clones hold 6.5% of a sample with 56,000 or so distinct CDR3 sequences, roughly 10% of them seen once. The sample comprised whole blood. The receptors originated from an adult who was a healthcare worker with PCR-confirmed SARS-CoV-2 infection or an uninfected control (not recorded which).

This rearrangement joins TRBV7-6 to TRBJ2-7; 10 bases map to TRBD2. J lost 1 base, V lost 0 bases, and 0 bases had no gene match. The CDR3 totals 15 residues. Germline-derived CDR1 and CDR2 are SGHVS and FNYEAQ. For the CDR3, the DNA is TGTGCCAGCAGCTTAGCAGCGGGAGGGTCCTACGAGCAGTACTTC. Protein sequence: CASSLAAGGSYEQYF.

This clonotype was seen repeatedly, ten times or more. The rearrangement uses TRBV7-2 and TRBJ1-1; TRBD1 might be the D (5 bases). With 1 base removed from V and 11 bases from J, the gap between germline ends came to 11 bases. The CDR3 totals 12 residues. CDR1 SGHTA and CDR2 FQGNSA come from the germline V gene. This CDR3 is CASSLDGAGAFF. Written as DNA, the CDR3 is TGTGCCAGCAGCTTAGACGGCGCAGGGGCTTTCTTT.

The chain links TRBV6-5 to TRBJ1-1; no clear D. The CDR3 covers 16 residues. Trimming stripped 2 bases from V and 1 base from J, with 14 bases between. Germline V gene data show CDR1 as MNHEY and CDR2 as SVGAGI. Written as DNA, the CDR3 is TGTGCCAGCAGTTACGGGAGAAGGGATCGGAACACTGAAGCTTTCTTT. Translation: CASSYGRRDRNTEAFF.

This chain connects TRBV29-1 to TRBJ2-1; D remains ambiguous. This CDR3 contains 13 residues. CDR1 is SQVTM and CDR2 is ANQGSEA in the germline V gene. V was clipped by 8 bases and J by 9 bases, with 20 bases between them. The CDR3 nucleotides are TGCAGCTATGCTAGAGTTTATGTCAGTGAGCAGTTCTTC. It encodes CSYARVYVSEQFF.

This clonotype was recorded many times. The V call is TRBV10-3, the J call TRBJ2-3; possible D gene TRBD2, 5 bases. Germline V lookup: CDR1 ENHRY, CDR2 SYGVKD. CDR3 size: 15 residues. The V gene lost 2 bases and the J gene lost 3 bases, with 12 bases spanning the gap. The chain's CDR3 is CAISEGGPETDTQYF. The CDR3 DNA follows: TGTGCCATCAGTGAGGGAGGCCCGGAGACAGATACGCAGTATTTT.